This T cell receptor (beta chain) comes out of a study of prognosis after radiotherapy for stage I lung cancer. Study observations and caveats: Lower values of Shannon entropy after stereotactic body radiation therapy were seen in patients who developed distant metastases. Reports indicated that TRBV and TRBJ gene usage differed between patients with and without metastases, including differences in several V and a couple of J genes after SBRT.

TCR beta CDR3 amplification from genomic DNA was performed by two-round multiplex PCR. It was primers specific to each TRBV and TRBJ gene that first-round PCR used. One entry per CDR3 protein results from TCRdb running MiXCR on the multiplex PCR reads. This sample has more than 20,000 distinct CDR3 sequences, with more than 40% found just once. The germline V and J ends were trimmed by 1 base and 4 bases, with 13 bases remaining between them. The CDR3 consists of 15 residues. Germline CDR1 and CDR2: MGHRA and YSYEKL. Patients were uniformly node-negative by CT and PET/CT and had received no prior chemotherapy or radiotherapy, with no other malignancies. Two sampling time points were used, and roughly 6.1 milliliters of peripheral blood were drawn at each. This clonotype was observed many times. Antigen unknown.

The TCR sequence derives from a donor older than 45 with non-small cell lung cancer. Specimen: PBMCs, collected before or after stereotactic body radiation therapy (not recorded which). The chain is built from TRBV4-1 and TRBJ1-2; D not certain. This CDR3 is CASSQGMGLFYGYTF. In DNA, the CDR3 is TGCGCCAGCAGCCAAGGTATGGGCCTTTTCTATGGCTACACCTTC.